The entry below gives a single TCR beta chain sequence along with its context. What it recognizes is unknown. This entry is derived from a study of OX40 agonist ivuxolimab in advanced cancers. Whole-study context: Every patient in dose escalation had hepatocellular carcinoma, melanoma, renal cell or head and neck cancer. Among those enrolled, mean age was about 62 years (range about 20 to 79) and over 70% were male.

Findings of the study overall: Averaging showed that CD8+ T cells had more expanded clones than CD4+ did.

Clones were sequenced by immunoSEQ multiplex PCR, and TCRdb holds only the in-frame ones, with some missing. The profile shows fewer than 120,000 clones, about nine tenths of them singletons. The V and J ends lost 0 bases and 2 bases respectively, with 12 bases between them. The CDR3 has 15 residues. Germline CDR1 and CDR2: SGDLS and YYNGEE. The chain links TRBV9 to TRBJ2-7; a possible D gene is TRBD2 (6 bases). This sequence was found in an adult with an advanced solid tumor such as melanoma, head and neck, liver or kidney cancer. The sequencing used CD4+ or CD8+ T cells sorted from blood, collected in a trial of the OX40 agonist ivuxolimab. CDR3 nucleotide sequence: TGTGCCAGCAGCGTAGGGGGGGAACTCACCTACGAGCAGTACTTC. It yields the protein CASSVGGELTYEQYF.